Listed below are T cell receptor beta chains from one sample, sequenced in a study of blood T cell repertoires in COVID-19. Here immunoSEQ multiplex PCR was the method, and the copy in TCRdb shows in-frame clones only, minus some. This sample has around 100,000 clones, with roughly 87% found just once. The material sequenced was peripheral blood. Receptor source: a man between 45 and 60 years old in a cohort sampled during active COVID-19. The CDR3 runs from the conserved cysteine through the conserved F or W. D genes are given only for firm matches. Clone size appears in some rows only: once, few, many, or a class for an expanded clone.

cdr3_nt: TGTGCCAGCAGCCCCGGGACAGGGGGCAACTATGGCTACACCTTC
cdr3_aa: CASSPGTGGNYGYTF
v_call: TRBV7-2
j_call: TRBJ1-2
d_call: TRBD1
clone_size: .

cdr3_nt: TGTGCCAGTAGTACCCTCTCTACAGATACGCAGTATTTT
cdr3_aa: CASSTLSTDTQYF
v_call: TRBV19
j_call: TRBJ2-3
d_call: .
clone_size: once

cdr3_nt: TGTGCCAGCAGGGCGGACAGGGGGCCGCTTCAGTACTTC
cdr3_aa: CASRADRGPLQYF
v_call: TRBV2
j_call: TRBJ2-7
d_call: TRBD1
clone_size: .

cdr3_nt: TGCGCCAGCAGCCGGACGAAGGGGGCCTCTGAAGCTTTCTTT
cdr3_aa: CASSRTKGASEAFF
v_call: TRBV5-1
j_call: TRBJ1-1
d_call: TRBD1
clone_size: .

cdr3_nt: TGTGCCAGCAGCTTAGTAGCGGGGGGCGTCACAGATACGCAGTATTTT
cdr3_aa: CASSLVAGGVTDTQYF
v_call: TRBV7-8
j_call: TRBJ2-3
d_call: TRBD2
clone_size: .

cdr3_nt: TGTGCCAGCAGCCCGCGACAGGGGGCTGGAGGCTACACCTTC
cdr3_aa: CASSPRQGAGGYTF
v_call: TRBV7-2
j_call: TRBJ1-2
d_call: TRBD1
clone_size: once

cdr3_nt: TGTGCCAGCAGCGTTACCCAGGGGAGAGCTTTCTTT
cdr3_aa: CASSVTQGRAFF
v_call: TRBV9
j_call: TRBJ1-1
d_call: .
clone_size: .

cdr3_nt: TGTGCCACCAGTGAGAACAGGGGGAGCTCCTACAATGAGCAGTTCTTC
cdr3_aa: CATSENRGSSYNEQFF
v_call: TRBV24-1
j_call: TRBJ2-1
d_call: TRBD1
clone_size: .

cdr3_nt: TGTGCCAGTAGTATATCAACCTCGGGACAGGGCTATAATTCACCCCTCCACTTT
cdr3_aa: CASSISTSGQGYNSPLHF
v_call: TRBV19
j_call: TRBJ1-6
d_call: TRBD1
clone_size: .

cdr3_nt: TGTGCCAGCATAGGGACAGAGAACACTGAAGCTTTCTTT
cdr3_aa: CASIGTENTEAFF
v_call: TRBV28
j_call: TRBJ1-1
d_call: TRBD1
clone_size: .

cdr3_nt: TGCGCCAGCAGCTTGGATGGGCAGCTACAAGAGACCCAGTACTTC
cdr3_aa: CASSLDGQLQETQYF
v_call: TRBV5-1
j_call: TRBJ2-5
d_call: .
clone_size: once

cdr3_nt: TGTGCCAGCAGCGTAGTCAAGAACACCGGGGAGCTGTTTTTT
cdr3_aa: CASSVVKNTGELFF
v_call: TRBV9
j_call: TRBJ2-2
d_call: .
clone_size: .

cdr3_nt: TGTGCCAGCAGCTTAGCCCCGGGACAGGGCTACTACAATGAGCAGTTCTTC
cdr3_aa: CASSLAPGQGYYNEQFF
v_call: TRBV7-6
j_call: TRBJ2-1
d_call: TRBD1
clone_size: .

cdr3_nt: TGTGCCAGCAGTTTACACCTCGACAGTCCATATGGCTACACCTTC
cdr3_aa: CASSLHLDSPYGYTF
v_call: TRBV28
j_call: TRBJ1-2
d_call: .
clone_size: .

cdr3_nt: TGCAGTGCTAGAGGAGTGAGTGGCTACACCTTC
cdr3_aa: CSARGVSGYTF
v_call: TRBV20-1
j_call: TRBJ1-2
d_call: .
clone_size: .

cdr3_nt: TGTGCCAGCAGCCAGGATGACAGGGGTGACTACACCTTC
cdr3_aa: CASSQDDRGDYTF
v_call: TRBV3-1/TRBV3-2
j_call: TRBJ1-2
d_call: TRBD1
clone_size: .

cdr3_nt: TGCGCCAGCAGCCCGACGGAGGGAATATCGAGAGGCTACACCTTC
cdr3_aa: CASSPTEGISRGYTF
v_call: TRBV4-1
j_call: TRBJ1-2
d_call: .
clone_size: .

cdr3_nt: TGTGCCAGCAGTCCACGACAGGCCCCGGACACTGAAGCTTTCTTT
cdr3_aa: CASSPRQAPDTEAFF
v_call: TRBV9
j_call: TRBJ1-1
d_call: .
clone_size: .

cdr3_nt: TGTGCCAGCAGCCAAACTATGACAGGCCAGGACACTGAAGCTTTCTTT
cdr3_aa: CASSQTMTGQDTEAFF
v_call: TRBV4-2
j_call: TRBJ1-1
d_call: .
clone_size: .

cdr3_nt: TGTGCCAGCAGCTCCTTCACCGGGGAGCTGTTTTTT
cdr3_aa: CASSSFTGELFF
v_call: TRBV7-3
j_call: TRBJ2-2
d_call: .
clone_size: .

cdr3_nt: TGTGCCACCAGCAGGCCCGGGGGGCGAACTGAAGCTTTCTTT
cdr3_aa: CATSRPGGRTEAFF
v_call: TRBV15
j_call: TRBJ1-1
d_call: .
clone_size: .

cdr3_nt: TGTGCCATCAAGGCGACAGGGGGAGAGACCCAGTACTTC
cdr3_aa: CAIKATGGETQYF
v_call: TRBV10-3
j_call: TRBJ2-5
d_call: TRBD1
clone_size: .

cdr3_nt: TGTGCCAGCAGCTTAGAAGGGGGCGGAGAGACCCAGTACTTC
cdr3_aa: CASSLEGGGETQYF
v_call: TRBV7-9
j_call: TRBJ2-5
d_call: TRBD1
clone_size: .

cdr3_nt: TGCGCCAGCCGGGACAGCCTAAGCTCCTACGAGCAGTACTTC
cdr3_aa: CASRDSLSSYEQYF
v_call: TRBV10-2
j_call: TRBJ2-7
d_call: TRBD1
clone_size: .

cdr3_nt: TGTGCCAGCAGCATCGGACAGGGGGATTTGGGGCAGCCCCAGCATTTT
cdr3_aa: CASSIGQGDLGQPQHF
v_call: TRBV7-9
j_call: TRBJ1-5
d_call: TRBD1
clone_size: .

cdr3_nt: TGTGCCAGCAGTTCCGACTCACTGGCGGGCTACACCTTC
cdr3_aa: CASSSDSLAGYTF
v_call: TRBV6-6
j_call: TRBJ1-2
d_call: .
clone_size: .

cdr3_nt: TGTGCCAGCAGCTTTAGGGACTATGACTACGAGCAGTACTTC
cdr3_aa: CASSFRDYDYEQYF
v_call: TRBV5-5
j_call: TRBJ2-7
d_call: TRBD2
clone_size: .

cdr3_nt: TGTGCCACCAGACAGGCGGGCACCGGGGAGCTGTTTTTT
cdr3_aa: CATRQAGTGELFF
v_call: TRBV19
j_call: TRBJ2-2
d_call: .
clone_size: .